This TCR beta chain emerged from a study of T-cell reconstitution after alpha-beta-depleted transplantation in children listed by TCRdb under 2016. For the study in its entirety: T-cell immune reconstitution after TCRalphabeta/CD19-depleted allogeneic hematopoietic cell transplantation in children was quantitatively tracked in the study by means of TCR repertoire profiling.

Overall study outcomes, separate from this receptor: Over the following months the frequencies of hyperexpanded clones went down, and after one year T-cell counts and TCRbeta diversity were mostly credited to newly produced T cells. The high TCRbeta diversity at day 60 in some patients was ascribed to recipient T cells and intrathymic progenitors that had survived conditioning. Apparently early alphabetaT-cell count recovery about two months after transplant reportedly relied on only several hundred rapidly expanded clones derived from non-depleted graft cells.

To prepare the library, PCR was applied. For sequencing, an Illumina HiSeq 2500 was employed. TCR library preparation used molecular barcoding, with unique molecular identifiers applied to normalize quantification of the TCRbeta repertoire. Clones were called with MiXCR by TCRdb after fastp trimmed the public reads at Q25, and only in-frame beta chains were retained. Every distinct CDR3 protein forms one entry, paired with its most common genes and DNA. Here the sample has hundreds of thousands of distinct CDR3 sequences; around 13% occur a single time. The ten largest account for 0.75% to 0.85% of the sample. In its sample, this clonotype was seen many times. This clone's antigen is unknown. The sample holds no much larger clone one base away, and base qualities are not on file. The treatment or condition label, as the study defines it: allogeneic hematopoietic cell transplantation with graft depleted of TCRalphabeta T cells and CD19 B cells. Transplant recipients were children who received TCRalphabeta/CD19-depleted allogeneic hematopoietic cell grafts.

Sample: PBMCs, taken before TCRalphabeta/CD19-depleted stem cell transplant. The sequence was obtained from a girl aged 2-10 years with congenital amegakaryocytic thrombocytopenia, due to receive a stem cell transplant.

The CDR3 protein: CASTLIGYNEQFF. The DNA sequence is given as TGTGCCAGCACCCTAATAGGGTACAATGAGCAGTTCTTC. In this chain, TRBV12-3 or TRBV12-4 is recombined with TRBJ2-1; the D gene identity is not certain. V gives up 7 bases and J gives up 4 bases, and the segment between their germline ends measures 11 bases. Counted from cysteine to phenylalanine, this CDR3 has 13 amino acids. The entry retains the CDR3 DNA only, 39 bases that are in frame from base 1.